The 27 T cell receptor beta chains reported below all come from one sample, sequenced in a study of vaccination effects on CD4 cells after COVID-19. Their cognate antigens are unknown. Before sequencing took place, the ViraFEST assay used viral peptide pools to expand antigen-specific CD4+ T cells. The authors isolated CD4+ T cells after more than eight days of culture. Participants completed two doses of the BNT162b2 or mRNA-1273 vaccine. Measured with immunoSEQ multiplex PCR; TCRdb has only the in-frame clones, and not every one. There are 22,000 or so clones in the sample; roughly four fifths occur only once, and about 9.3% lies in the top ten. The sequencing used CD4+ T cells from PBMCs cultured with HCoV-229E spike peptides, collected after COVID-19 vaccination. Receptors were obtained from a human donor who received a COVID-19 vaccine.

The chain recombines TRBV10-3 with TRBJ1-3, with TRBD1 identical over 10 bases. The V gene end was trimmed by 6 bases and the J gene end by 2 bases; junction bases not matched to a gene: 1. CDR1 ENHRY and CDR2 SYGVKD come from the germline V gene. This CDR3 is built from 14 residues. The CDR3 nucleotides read TGTGCCATCAGGGGGACAGGGGCTGGAAACACCATATATTTT. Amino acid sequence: CAIRGTGAGNTIYF.

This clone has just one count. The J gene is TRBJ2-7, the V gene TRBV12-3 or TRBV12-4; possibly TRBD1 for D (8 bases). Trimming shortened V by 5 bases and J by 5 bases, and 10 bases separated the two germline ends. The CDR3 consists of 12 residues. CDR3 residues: CASSTGGDEQYF. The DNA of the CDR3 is TGTGCCAGCAGTACAGGGGGGGACGAGCAGTACTTC.

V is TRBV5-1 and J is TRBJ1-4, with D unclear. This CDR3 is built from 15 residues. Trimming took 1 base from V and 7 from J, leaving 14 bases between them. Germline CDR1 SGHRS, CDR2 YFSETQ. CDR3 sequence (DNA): TGCGCCAGCAGCTTGAGATCGGAAAGGAGTGAAAAACTGTTTTTT. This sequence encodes CASSLRSERSEKLFF.

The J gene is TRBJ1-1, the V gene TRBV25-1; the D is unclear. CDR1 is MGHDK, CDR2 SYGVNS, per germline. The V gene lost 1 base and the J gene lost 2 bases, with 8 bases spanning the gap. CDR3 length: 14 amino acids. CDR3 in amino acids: CASSESLGNTEAFF. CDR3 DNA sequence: TGTGCCAGCAGTGAATCCTTGGGTAACACTGAAGCTTTCTTT. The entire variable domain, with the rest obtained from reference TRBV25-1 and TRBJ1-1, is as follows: EADIYQTPRYLVIGTGKKITLECSQTMGHDKMYWYQQDPGMELHLIHYSYGVNSTEKGDLSSESTVSRIRTEHFPLTLESARPSHTSQYLCASSESLGNTEAFFGQGTRLTVV.

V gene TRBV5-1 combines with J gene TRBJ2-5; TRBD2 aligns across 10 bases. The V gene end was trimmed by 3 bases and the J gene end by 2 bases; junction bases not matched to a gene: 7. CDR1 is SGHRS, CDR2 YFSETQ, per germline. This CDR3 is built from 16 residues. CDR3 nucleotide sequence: TGCGCCAGCAGCTCTATACTAGCGGGGCATCAAGAGACCCAGTACTTC. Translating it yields CASSSILAGHQETQYF.

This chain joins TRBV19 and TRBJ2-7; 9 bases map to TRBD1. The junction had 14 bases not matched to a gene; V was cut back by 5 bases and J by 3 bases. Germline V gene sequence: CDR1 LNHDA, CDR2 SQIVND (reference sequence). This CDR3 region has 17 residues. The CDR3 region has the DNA TGTGCCAGTAGTTCGGGAGCGTCCGGGACAGGGAGCTACGAGCAGTACTTC. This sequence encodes CASSSGASGTGSYEQYF.

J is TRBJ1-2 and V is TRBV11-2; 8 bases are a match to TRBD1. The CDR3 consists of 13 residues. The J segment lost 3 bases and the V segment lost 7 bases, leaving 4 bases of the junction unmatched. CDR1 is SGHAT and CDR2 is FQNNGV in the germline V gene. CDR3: CASTLGQDYGYTF. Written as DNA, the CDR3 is TGTGCCAGCACCCTGGGACAGGACTATGGCTACACCTTC.

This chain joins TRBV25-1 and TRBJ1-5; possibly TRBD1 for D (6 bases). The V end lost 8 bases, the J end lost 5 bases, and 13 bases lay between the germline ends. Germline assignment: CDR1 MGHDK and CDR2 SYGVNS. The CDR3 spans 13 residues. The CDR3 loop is CASRLHRDQPQHF. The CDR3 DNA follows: TGTGCCAGCCGCTTGCACAGGGATCAGCCCCAGCATTTT. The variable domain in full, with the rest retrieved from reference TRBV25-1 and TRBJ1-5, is EADIYQTPRYLVIGTGKKITLECSQTMGHDKMYWYQQDPGMELHLIHYSYGVNSTEKGDLSSESTVSRIRTEHFPLTLESARPSHTSQYLCASRLHRDQPQHFGDGTRLSIL.

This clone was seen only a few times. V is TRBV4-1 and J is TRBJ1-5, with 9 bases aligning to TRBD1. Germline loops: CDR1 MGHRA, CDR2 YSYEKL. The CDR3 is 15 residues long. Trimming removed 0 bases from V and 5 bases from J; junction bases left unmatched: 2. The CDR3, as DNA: TGCGCCAGCAGCCAAGATTGGACAGGGGATCAGCCCCAGCATTTT. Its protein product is CASSQDWTGDQPQHF.

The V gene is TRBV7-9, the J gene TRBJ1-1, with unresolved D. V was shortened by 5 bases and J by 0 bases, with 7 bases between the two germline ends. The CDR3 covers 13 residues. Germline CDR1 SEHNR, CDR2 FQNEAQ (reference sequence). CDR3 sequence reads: CASSVKLNTEAFF. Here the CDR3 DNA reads TGTGCCAGCAGCGTTAAATTGAACACTGAAGCTTTCTTT.

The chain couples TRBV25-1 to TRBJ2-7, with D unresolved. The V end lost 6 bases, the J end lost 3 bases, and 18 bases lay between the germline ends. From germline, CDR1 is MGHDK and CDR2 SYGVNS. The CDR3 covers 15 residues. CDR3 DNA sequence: TGTGCCAGCAGCCTAACCGGGCTCACCGGCTACGAGCAGTACTTC. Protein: CASSLTGLTGYEQYF.

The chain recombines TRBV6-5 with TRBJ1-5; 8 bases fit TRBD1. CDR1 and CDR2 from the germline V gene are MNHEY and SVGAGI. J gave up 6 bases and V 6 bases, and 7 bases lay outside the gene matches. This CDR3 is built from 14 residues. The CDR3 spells CASSGGDRGQPQHF. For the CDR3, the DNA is TGTGCCAGCAGCGGAGGAGACAGGGGTCAGCCCCAGCATTTT.

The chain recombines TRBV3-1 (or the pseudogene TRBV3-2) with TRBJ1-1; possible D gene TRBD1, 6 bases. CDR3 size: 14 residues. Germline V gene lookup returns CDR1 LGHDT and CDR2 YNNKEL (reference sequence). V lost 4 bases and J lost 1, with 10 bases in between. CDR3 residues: CASSLTRGNTEAFF. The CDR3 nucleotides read TGTGCCAGCAGCCTTACCAGGGGGAACACTGAAGCTTTCTTT.

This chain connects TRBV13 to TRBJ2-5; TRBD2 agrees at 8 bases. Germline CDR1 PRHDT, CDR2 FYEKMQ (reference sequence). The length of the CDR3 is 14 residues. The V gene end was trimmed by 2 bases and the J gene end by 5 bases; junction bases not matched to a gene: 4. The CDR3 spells CASSLRGGLETQYF. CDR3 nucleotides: TGTGCCAGCAGCTTACGGGGGGGGCTCGAGACCCAGTACTTC.

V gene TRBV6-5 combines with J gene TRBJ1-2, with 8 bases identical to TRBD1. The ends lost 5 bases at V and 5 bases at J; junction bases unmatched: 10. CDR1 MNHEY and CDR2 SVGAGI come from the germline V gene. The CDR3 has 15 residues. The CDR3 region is CASSNEDRGRYGYTF. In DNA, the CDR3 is TGTGCCAGCAGTAACGAAGACAGGGGTCGTTATGGCTACACCTTC.

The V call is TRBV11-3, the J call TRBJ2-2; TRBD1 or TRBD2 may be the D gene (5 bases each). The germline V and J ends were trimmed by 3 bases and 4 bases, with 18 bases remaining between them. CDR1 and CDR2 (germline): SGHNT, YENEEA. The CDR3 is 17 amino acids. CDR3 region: CASSLGTWGSFTGELFF. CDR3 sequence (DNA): TGTGCCAGCAGCTTGGGGACCTGGGGGTCTTTCACCGGGGAGCTGTTTTTT.

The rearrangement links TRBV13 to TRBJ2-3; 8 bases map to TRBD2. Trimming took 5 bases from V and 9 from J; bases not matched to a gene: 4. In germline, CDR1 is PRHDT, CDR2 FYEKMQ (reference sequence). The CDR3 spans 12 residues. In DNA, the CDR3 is TGTGCCAGCAGCAGCGGGAGAAAGACGCAGTATTTT. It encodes CASSSGRKTQYF.

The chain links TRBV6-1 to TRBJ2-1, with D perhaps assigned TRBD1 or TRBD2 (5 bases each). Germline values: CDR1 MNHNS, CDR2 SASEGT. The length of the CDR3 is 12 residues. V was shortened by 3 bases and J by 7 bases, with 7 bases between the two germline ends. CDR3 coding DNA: TGTGCCAGCAGTGATTGGGGGAATGAGCAGTTCTTC. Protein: CASSDWGNEQFF.

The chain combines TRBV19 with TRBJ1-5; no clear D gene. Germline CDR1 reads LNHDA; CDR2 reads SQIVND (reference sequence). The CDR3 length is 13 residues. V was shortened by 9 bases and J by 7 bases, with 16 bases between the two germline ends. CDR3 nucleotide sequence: TGTGCCAGCTCCGACACGGTCAAACAGCCCCAGCATTTT. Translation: CASSDTVKQPQHF.

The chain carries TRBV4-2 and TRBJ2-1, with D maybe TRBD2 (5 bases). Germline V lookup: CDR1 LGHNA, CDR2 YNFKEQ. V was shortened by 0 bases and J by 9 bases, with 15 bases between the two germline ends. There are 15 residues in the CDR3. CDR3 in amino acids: CASSQDWLATGEQFF. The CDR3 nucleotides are TGTGCCAGCAGCCAAGATTGGCTAGCCACCGGTGAGCAGTTCTTC.

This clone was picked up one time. The CDR3 sequence is CASSYRRGQANYGYTF. In DNA, the CDR3 is TGTGCCAGCAGTTACCGCAGGGGCCAAGCTAACTATGGCTACACCTTC. The rearrangement links TRBV6-5 to TRBJ1-2; a weak D match, TRBD1 (6 bases). The CDR3 is 16 amino acids. The V end lost 2 bases, the J end lost 0 bases, and 13 bases lay between the germline ends. Looked up from germline, CDR1 is MNHEY and CDR2 is SVGAGI.

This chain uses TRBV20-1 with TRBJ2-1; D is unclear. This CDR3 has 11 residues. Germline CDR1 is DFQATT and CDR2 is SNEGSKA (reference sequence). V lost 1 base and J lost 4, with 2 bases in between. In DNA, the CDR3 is TGCAGTGCTAGAGGATACAATGAGCAGTTCTTC. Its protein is CSARGYNEQFF.

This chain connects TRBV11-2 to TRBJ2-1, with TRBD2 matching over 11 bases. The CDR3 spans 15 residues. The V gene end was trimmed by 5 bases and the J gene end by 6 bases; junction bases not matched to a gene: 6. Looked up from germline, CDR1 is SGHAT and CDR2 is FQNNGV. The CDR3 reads CASSISGRAVNEQFF. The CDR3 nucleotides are TGTGCCAGCAGCATTAGCGGGAGGGCCGTCAATGAGCAGTTCTTC.

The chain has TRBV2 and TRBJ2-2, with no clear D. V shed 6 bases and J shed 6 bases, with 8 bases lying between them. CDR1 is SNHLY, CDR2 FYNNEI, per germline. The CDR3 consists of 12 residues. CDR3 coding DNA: TGTGCCAGCAGAACAGAGGCCGGGGAGCTGTTTTTT. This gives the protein CASRTEAGELFF.

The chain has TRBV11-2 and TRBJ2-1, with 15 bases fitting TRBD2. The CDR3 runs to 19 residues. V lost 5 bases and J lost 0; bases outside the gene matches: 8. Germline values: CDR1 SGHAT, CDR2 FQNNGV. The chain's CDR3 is CASSPGTSGGISSYNEQFF. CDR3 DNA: TGTGCCAGCAGCCCTGGGACTAGCGGGGGGATCAGCTCCTACAATGAGCAGTTCTTC.

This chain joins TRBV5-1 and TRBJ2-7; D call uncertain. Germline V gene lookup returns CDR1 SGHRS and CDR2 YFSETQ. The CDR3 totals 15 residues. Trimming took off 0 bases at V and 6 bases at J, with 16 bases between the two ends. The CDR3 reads CASSLALLGTGEQYF. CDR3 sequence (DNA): TGCGCCAGCAGCTTGGCCTTGCTAGGAACCGGCGAGCAGTACTTC.

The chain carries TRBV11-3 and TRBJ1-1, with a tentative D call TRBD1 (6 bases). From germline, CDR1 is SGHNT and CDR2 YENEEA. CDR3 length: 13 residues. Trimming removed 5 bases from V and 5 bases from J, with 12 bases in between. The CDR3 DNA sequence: TGTGCCAGCAGCCGGACAGAGAGGACTGAAGCTTTCTTT. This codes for CASSRTERTEAFF.